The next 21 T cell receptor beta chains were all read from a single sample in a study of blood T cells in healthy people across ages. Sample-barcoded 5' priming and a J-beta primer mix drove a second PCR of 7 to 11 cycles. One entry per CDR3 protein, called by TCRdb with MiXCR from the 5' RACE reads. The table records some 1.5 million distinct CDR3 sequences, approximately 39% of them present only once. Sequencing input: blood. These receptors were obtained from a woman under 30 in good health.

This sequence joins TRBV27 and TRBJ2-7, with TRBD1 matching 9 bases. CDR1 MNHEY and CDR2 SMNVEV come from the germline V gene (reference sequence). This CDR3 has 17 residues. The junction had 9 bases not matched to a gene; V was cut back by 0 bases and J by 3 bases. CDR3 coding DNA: TGTGCCAGCAGTTTATCCCTGGGACAGGGCGTGAACTACGAGCAGTACTTC. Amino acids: CASSLSLGQGVNYEQYF.

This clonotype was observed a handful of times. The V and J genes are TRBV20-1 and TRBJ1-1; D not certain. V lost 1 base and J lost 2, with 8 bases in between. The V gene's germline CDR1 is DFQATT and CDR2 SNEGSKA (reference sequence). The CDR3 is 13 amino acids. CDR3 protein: CSARADGNTEAFF. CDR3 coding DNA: TGCAGTGCTAGAGCGGACGGAAACACTGAAGCTTTCTTT.

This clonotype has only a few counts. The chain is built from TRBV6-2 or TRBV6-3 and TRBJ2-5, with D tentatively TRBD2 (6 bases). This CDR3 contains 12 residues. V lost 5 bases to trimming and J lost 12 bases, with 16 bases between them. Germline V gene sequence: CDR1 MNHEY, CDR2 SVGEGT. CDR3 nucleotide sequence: TGTGCCAGCAGTCCCCGGGACTCCGAGGAGTACTTC. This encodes CASSPRDSEEYF.

Written as DNA, the CDR3 is TGTGCCAGCAGCCGAGGACTAGCGGCGAGCCCCTTCTACAATGAGCAGTTCTTC. Translated, it gives CASSRGLAASPFYNEQFF. V usage is TRBV7-2 and J usage is TRBJ2-1, with 10 positions matching TRBD2. The CDR3 is made up of 18 amino acids. The germline V gene has CDR1 SGHTA and CDR2 FQGNSA. J gave up 3 bases and V 5 bases, and 13 bases lay outside the gene matches.

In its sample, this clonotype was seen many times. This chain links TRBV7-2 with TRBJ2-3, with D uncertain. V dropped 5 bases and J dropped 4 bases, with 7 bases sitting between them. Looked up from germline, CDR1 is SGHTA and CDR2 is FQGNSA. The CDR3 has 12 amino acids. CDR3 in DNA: TGTGCCAGCAGCCTCCAGGCAGATACGCAGTATTTT. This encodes CASSLQADTQYF.

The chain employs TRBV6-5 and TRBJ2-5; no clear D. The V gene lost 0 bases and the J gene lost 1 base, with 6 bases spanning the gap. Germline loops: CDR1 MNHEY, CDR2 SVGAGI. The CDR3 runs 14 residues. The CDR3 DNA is TGTGCCAGCAGTTACTCGGCAGCCCAAGAGACCCAGTACTTC. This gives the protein CASSYSAAQETQYF.

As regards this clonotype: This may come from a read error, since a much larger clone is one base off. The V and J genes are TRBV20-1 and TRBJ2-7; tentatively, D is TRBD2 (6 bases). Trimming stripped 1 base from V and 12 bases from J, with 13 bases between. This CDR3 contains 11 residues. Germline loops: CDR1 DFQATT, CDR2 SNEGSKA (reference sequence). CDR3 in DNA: TGCAGTGCTAGAGGCGGGGCTAGCTGGTACTTC. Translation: CSARGGASWYF.

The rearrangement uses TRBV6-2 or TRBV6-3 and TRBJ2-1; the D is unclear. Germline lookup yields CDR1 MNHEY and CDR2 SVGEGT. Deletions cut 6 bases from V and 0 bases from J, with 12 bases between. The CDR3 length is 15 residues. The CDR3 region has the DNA TGTGCCAGCAGCCCCCAGTTTAGCTCCTACAATGAGCAGTTCTTC. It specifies CASSPQFSSYNEQFF.

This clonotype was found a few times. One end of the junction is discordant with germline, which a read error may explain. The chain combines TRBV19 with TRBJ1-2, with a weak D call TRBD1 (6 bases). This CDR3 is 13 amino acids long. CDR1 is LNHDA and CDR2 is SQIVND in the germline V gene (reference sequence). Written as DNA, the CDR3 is TGTGCCAGCAGTATACAGGGTTCCTATGGCTACACCTTC. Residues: CASSIQGSYGYTF.

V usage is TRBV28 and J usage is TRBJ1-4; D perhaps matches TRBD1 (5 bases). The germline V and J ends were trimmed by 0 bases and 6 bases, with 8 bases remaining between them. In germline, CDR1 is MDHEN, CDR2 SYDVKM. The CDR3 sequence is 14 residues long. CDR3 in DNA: TGTGCCAGCAGTTTATGGGAAGGGGATGAAAAACTGTTTTTT. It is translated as CASSLWEGDEKLFF.

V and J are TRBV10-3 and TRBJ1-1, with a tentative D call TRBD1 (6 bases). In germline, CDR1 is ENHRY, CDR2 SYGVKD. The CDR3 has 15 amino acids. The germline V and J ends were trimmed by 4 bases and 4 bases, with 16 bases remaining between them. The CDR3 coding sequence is TGTGCCATCAGTGTAGGGGGGAACGGAGCCACTGAAGCTTTCTTT. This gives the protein CAISVGGNGATEAFF.

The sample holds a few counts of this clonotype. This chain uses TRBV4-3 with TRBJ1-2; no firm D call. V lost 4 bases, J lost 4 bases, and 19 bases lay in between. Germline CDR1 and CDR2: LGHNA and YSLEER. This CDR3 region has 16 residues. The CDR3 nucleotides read TGCGCCAGCAGCCCCACCGTCGGGGATTCCGTCTATGGCTACACCTTC. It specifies CASSPTVGDSVYGYTF.

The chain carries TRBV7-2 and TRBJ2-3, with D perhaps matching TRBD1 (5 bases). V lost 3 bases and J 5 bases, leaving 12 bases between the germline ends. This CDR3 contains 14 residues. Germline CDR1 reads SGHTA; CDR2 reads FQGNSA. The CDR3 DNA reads TGTGCCAGCAGCTTCCAGGGTGAGGTAGATACGCAGTATTTT. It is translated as CASSFQGEVDTQYF.

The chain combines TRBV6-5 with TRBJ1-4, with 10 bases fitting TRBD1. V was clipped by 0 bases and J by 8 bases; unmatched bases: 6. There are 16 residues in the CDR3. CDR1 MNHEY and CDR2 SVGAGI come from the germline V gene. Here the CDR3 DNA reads TGTGCCAGCAGTTACTCGGGGACAGGGGTTAGGGAAAAACTGTTTTTT. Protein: CASSYSGTGVREKLFF.

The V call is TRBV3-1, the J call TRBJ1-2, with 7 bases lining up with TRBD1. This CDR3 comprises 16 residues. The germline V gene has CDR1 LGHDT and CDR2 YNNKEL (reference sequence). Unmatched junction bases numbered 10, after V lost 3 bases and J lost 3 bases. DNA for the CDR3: TGTGCCAGCAGCCATCCGACAGGGACGTTGGACTATGGCTACACCTTC. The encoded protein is CASSHPTGTLDYGYTF.

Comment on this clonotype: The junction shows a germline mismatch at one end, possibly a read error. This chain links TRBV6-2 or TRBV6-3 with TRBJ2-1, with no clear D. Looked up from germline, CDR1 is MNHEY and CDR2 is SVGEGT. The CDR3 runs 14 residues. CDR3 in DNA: TGTGCCAGTAGTTACCAATTCTCAAACAATGAGCAGTTCTTC. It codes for CASSYQFSNNEQFF.

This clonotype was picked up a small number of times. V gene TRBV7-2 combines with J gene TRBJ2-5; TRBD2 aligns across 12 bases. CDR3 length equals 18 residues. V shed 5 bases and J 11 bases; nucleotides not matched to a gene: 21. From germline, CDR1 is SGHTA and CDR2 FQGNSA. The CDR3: CASSVVRLAGAQQGEQYF. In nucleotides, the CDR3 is TGTGCCAGCAGCGTCGTACGACTAGCGGGGGCACAACAAGGTGAGCAGTACTTC.

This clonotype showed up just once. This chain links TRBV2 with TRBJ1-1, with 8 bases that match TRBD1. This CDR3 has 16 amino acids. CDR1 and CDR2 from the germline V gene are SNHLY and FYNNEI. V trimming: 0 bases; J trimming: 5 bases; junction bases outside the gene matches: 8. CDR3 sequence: CASSEAWTGRNTEAFF. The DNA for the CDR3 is TGTGCCAGCAGTGAAGCGTGGACAGGGCGAAATACTGAAGCTTTCTTT.

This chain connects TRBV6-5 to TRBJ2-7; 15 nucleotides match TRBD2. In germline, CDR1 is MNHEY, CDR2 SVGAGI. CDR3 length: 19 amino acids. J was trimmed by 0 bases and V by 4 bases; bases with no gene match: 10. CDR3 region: CASSSYTRTSGRVSYEQYF. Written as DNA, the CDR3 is TGTGCCAGCAGTTCCTACACGCGGACTAGCGGGAGGGTCTCCTACGAGCAGTACTTC.

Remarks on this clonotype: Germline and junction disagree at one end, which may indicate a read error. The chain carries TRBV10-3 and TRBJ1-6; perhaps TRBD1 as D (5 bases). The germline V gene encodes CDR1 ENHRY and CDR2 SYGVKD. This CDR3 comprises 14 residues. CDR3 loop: CAFRAGNDNSPLHF. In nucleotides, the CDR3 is TGTGCCTTCAGGGCTGGGAACGATAATTCACCCCTCCACTTT.

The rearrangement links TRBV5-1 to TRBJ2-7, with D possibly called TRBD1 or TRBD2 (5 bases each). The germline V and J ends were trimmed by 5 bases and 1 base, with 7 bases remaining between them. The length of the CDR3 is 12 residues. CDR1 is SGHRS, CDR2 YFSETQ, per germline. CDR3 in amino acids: CASRGESYEQYF. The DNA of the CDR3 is TGCGCCAGCAGGGGGGAGTCCTACGAGCAGTACTTC.